These 10 T cell receptor beta chains came from one sample sequenced in a study of cytomegalovirus exposure and HLA in healthy donors. The PCR had 60 Vbeta and 13 Jbeta primers. TCRdb's table, derived via immunoSEQ multiplex PCR, lists solely in-frame clones and lacks some. The sample has approximately 140,000 clones, roughly three quarters seen once. The sequenced sample consisted of PBMCs. Receptors originate from a woman between 45 and 65 years old in good health and CMV-seronegative.

The chain combines TRBV25-1 with TRBJ1-3; D perhaps matches TRBD1 (6 bases). Deletions cut 5 bases from V and 4 bases from J, with 12 bases between. Per the germline V gene, CDR1 is MGHDK and CDR2 is SYGVNS. The CDR3 length is 14 residues. The CDR3 is CASSQGQPGNTIYF. In DNA form, the CDR3 reads TGTGCCAGCAGTCAAGGACAGCCCGGAAACACCATATATTTT.

The rearrangement links TRBV4-2 to TRBJ2-7, with TRBD2 matching 8 bases. J was trimmed by 4 bases and V by 4 bases; bases with no gene match: 3. The CDR3 contains 13 residues. Germline CDR1 and CDR2: LGHNA and YNFKEQ. The CDR3 sequence: CASSPAGGYEQYF. DNA for the CDR3: TGTGCCAGCAGCCCCGCGGGGGGTTACGAGCAGTACTTC.

The chain uses TRBV6-1 and TRBJ2-3; possibly TRBD1 for D (5 bases). The CDR3 extends over 15 amino acids. CDR1 MNHNS and CDR2 SASEGT come from the germline V gene. With 2 bases removed from V and 2 bases from J, the gap between germline ends came to 11 bases. The DNA of the CDR3 is TGTGCCAGCAGTGAATGGGGCAGAACCACAGATACGCAGTATTTT. It is translated as CASSEWGRTTDTQYF.

About this clone: At one boundary the junction diverges from the germline segment, which might be a read error. The genes are TRBV7-9 and TRBJ2-3; 8 bases line up with TRBD2. The CDR3 runs to 16 residues. Germline V lookup: CDR1 SEHNR, CDR2 FQNEAQ (reference sequence). This CDR3 is CASSPGGVGSEGTQYF. As DNA, the CDR3 is TGTGCCAGCAGCCCCGGGGGGGTGGGGAGTGAAGGCACGCAATATTTT.

The chain carries TRBV2 and TRBJ1-5, with 7 nucleotides matching TRBD1. This CDR3 comprises 15 residues. CDR1 and CDR2 (germline): SNHLY, FYNNEI. V lost 0 bases and J lost 3; bases outside the gene matches: 2. CDR3 nucleotides: TGTGCCAGCAGTGAAGCGAGGGGGCCCAATCAGCCCCAGCATTTT. The encoded protein is CASSEARGPNQPQHF.

The rearrangement uses TRBV7-9 and TRBJ1-1, with D hard to call. V gave up 4 bases and J gave up 0 bases, with 12 bases separating them. CDR3 size: 15 residues. In germline, CDR1 is SEHNR, CDR2 FQNEAQ (reference sequence). CDR3 loop: CASSSSGSMNTEAFF. The CDR3 bases are TGTGCCAGCAGCTCGTCGGGGAGTATGAACACTGAAGCTTTCTTT.

V gene TRBV11-3 combines with J gene TRBJ2-7, with D maybe TRBD2 (5 bases). Germline assignment: CDR1 SGHNT and CDR2 YENEEA. The CDR3 consists of 13 residues. Trimming removed 5 bases at V and 0 bases at J, with 8 bases between. The CDR3: CASSLRGSYEQYF. CDR3 bases: TGTGCCAGCAGCCTTCGGGGCTCCTACGAGCAGTACTTC.

This chain uses TRBV27 with TRBJ1-5; no clear D. V was clipped by 3 bases and J by 7 bases, with 13 bases between them. The CDR3 contains 14 residues. Germline CDR1 MNHEY, CDR2 SMNVEV (reference sequence). CDR3 sequence: CASSFSTEGQPQHF. The CDR3 region has the DNA TGTGCCAGCAGTTTTTCGACGGAGGGCCAGCCCCAGCATTTT.

This chain links TRBV6-5 with TRBJ1-1, with 7 bases aligning to TRBD1. The CDR3 totals 12 residues. In germline, CDR1 is MNHEY, CDR2 SVGAGI. The J segment lost 7 bases and the V segment lost 6 bases, leaving 5 bases of the junction unmatched. In DNA, the CDR3 is TGTGCCAGCAGAAACGACAGGGTTGAAGCTTTCTTT. Amino acid sequence: CASRNDRVEAFF.

The chain recombines TRBV23-1 with TRBJ1-5; weak D call: TRBD1 (5 bases). TRBV23-1 counts as an open reading frame of uncertain function. Trimming took off 4 bases at V and 2 bases at J, with 21 bases between the two ends. There are 18 residues in the CDR3. The CDR3 protein is CASSRNTTGTVGNQPQHF. The DNA for the CDR3 is TGCGCCAGCAGTCGCAATACCACCGGGACTGTCGGCAATCAGCCCCAGCATTTT.